These T cell receptor beta chains were read from a single sample in a study of CD8 T cells in Susac syndrome. TCRdb reprocessed the immunoSEQ multiplex PCR reads with MiXCR, giving one entry per CDR3 protein. The sample consists of around 80,000 distinct CDR3 sequences, 93% of them appearing once. Sample: CD8+ T cells from PBMCs. The origin of the receptors is a human donor with Susac syndrome. Both conserved end residues are part of each CDR3. A row's size may be missing; if present it is once, few, many or a size class.

TRBV18 . CASSPDERGHLYQETQYF
TRBV4-2 once CASSQGRHPGFYNEQFF
TRBV5-1 few CASSDRAGSSYNEQFF
TRBV9 once CASSVAQSGGLNEQFF
TRBV27 . CASSLGDSSYEQYF
TRBV6-2/TRBV6-3 . CASRPSGRGDEQYF
TRBV10-3 . CAISEGQVKNIQYF
TRBV18 . CASSPSPGDNTGELFF
TRBV7-9 . CASSSPGLEPTDTQYF
TRBV10-3 . CAISGDREEQYF
TRBV20-1 . CSAREDGGYNEQFF
TRBV7-9 once CASSLVRGCTGDNQPQHF
TRBV30 . CASQPGTGPYEQYF
TRBV20-1 . CSATPSAGGYNEQFF
TRBV28 . CASSPYNEQFF
TRBV7-2 . CASSLEALGQGNPYEQYF
TRBV28 . CASSFRRGGEKLLF
TRBV5-6 . CASRKGRIRDTANYGYTF
TRBV3-1 . CASSEGAGLYEQYF
TRBV7-6 . CASSWGQGGQETQYF
TRBV6-1 . CASRRIQGQGEQFF
TRBV10-2 . CASSESKSGPDEQYF
TRBV19 . CASSAGTDSNQPQHF
TRBV20-1 . CSAKRRSDAKNIQYF
TRBV12-3/TRBV12-4 . CASSDPGGRRTDTQYF
TRBV25-1 . CASSVMDTSYNSPLHF
TRBV6-1 . CASSTLGRGLFLYGYTF
TRBV9 . CASSVDASGANTGELFF
TRBV29-1 . CSASTGGGYEQYF
TRBV11-2 . CASSPPGGNTEAFF
TRBV6-2/TRBV6-3 . CASSRDRASNQPQHF
TRBV3-1 . CASSPLGGAEAFF
TRBV20-1 . CSASSLGTEAFF
TRBV20-1 . CSARGDSMNTEAFF
TRBV11-2 . CASSPSLAGASIRQYF
TRBV30 once CAWSRDRGMPRYTF
TRBV6-1 . CASSSRDRIIAKNIQYF
TRBV12-3/TRBV12-4 . CASSREAGGTLYNEQFF
TRBV24-1 . CATSARGNEQYF
TRBV6-5 . CASSYEVLGSSYNEQFF
TRBV6-6 . CASSWPSSYNEQFF
TRBV7-7 . CASSSGLAPYNEQFF
TRBV2 . CASRRDVELFF
TRBV9 . CASSVRSGGAYEQYF
TRBV29-1 . CSVDVNAQFF
TRBV6-2/TRBV6-3 . CASSYRASAGYNEQFF
TRBV5-1 . CASSLESTNTEAFF